A selection of T cell receptor beta chains follows, all from one sample in a study of identical twins. TCRdb analysed the 5' RACE reads with MiXCR anew, one entry per CDR3 protein. This sample has some 760,000 distinct CDR3 sequences, with 15% to 20% found just once. The data were also submitted as part of a second study, on T cells expressing NK-cell markers.

The specimen sequenced was PBMCs. Source of these receptors: a woman aged 18-29 years in good health. Both conserved end residues are part of each CDR3. The order of the fields is clone size, D gene, J gene, V gene, CDR3 DNA, CDR3 protein. D genes are given only for firm matches. The size of a clone is reported for some rows only, either as once, few or many, or as a class for expanded clones.

few NA TRBJ2-7 TRBV5-1 TGCGCCAGCAGCTTATCCGGGACGGCTACCTACGAGCAGTACTTC CASSLSGTATYEQYF
many NA TRBJ2-3 TRBV12-3/TRBV12-4 TGTGCCAGCACGAACAGCTACACAGATACGCAGTATTTT CASTNSYTDTQYF
NA NA TRBJ2-5 TRBV29-1 TGCAGCGTTGCGAACCTTCAAGAGACCCAGTACTTC CSVANLQETQYF
NA NA TRBJ2-1 TRBV11-3 TGTGCCAGCAGCTTAGTGCCGGGGCCGGGGAATGAGCAGTTCTTC CASSLVPGPGNEQFF
NA NA TRBJ2-1 TRBV7-9 TGTGCCAGCAGCTTAGACTATGTATCCTACAATGAGCAGTTCTTC CASSLDYVSYNEQFF
NA NA TRBJ2-1 TRBV30 TGTGCCCGTCCGTTGCGGCGGGAAATCTGCAATGAGCAGTTCTTC CARPLRREICNEQFF
NA TRBD2 TRBJ2-1 TRBV6-1 TGTGCCAGCAGCCGCGGACTAGCGGGGGGGCTAGAAAATGAGCAGTTCTTC CASSRGLAGGLENEQFF
few NA TRBJ2-3 TRBV6-1 TGTGCCAGCAGTCATACTGCCCGAGGACATAGCACAGATACGCAGTATTTT CASSHTARGHSTDTQYF
few TRBD1 TRBJ2-7 TRBV14 TGTGCCAGCAGCCAGTGGGACAGGGCCTACGAGCAGTACTTC CASSQWDRAYEQYF
few NA TRBJ2-2 TRBV6-2/TRBV6-3 TGTGCCAGCAGGGGGTTGTCAGGCACCGGGGAGCTGTTTTTT CASRGLSGTGELFF
NA TRBD2 TRBJ2-3 TRBV7-3 TGTGCCAGCAGCCGAGTCGGGGGGGTGAGCACAGATACGCAGTATTTT CASSRVGGVSTDTQYF
many NA TRBJ2-2 TRBV7-3 TGTGCCAGCAGCCCCCGTTTCGGGGAGCTGTTTTTT CASSPRFGELFF
few NA TRBJ2-1 TRBV20-1 TGCAGTGCTAGAAACCTGGCAGGGGACTACAATGAGCAGTTCTTC CSARNLAGDYNEQFF
NA TRBD2 TRBJ2-1 TRBV11-1 TGTGCCAGCAGCTTATCCACCTCTAGCGGGGGGGACTACAATGAGCAGTTCTTC CASSLSTSSGGDYNEQFF
NA NA TRBJ2-1 TRBV28 TGTGCCAGCAGTCCCTCGACTAGTTCGATCCATGAGCAGTTCTTC CASSPSTSSIHEQFF
NA NA TRBJ2-7 TRBV11-2 TGTGCCAGCAGCGAGGTACAGGAGAAAAGGACCTACGAGCAGTACTTC CASSEVQEKRTYEQYF
few TRBD2 TRBJ2-3 TRBV5-1 TGCGCCAGCAGCTCGGAAGGCGGGGGGACAGATACGCAGTATTTT CASSSEGGGTDTQYF
NA NA TRBJ2-7 TRBV5-1 TGCGCCAGCAGGAGGTGGGCGGACTTCTACGAGCAGTACTTC CASRRWADFYEQYF
NA NA TRBJ2-7 TRBV7-8 TGTGCCAGCAGCCCCCGGACGAAAAAGTCCTACGAGCAGTACTTC CASSPRTKKSYEQYF
NA NA TRBJ1-3 TRBV5-6 TGTGCCAGCAGCTTACCTCCGAGGAGCTCTGGAAACACCATATATTTT CASSLPPRSSGNTIYF
few TRBD2 TRBJ2-1 TRBV18 TGTGCCAGCTCCTACTATAGCGGGAGATCCTACAATGAGCAGTTCTTC CASSYYSGRSYNEQFF
once TRBD2 TRBJ2-3 TRBV20-1 TGCAGTGCACCGAGCGGGAGGACAGATACGCAGTATTTT CSAPSGRTDTQYF
few NA TRBJ2-7 TRBV5-5 TGTGCCAGCAGCTTCGAGGTAGCTACCTACGAGCAGTACTTC CASSFEVATYEQYF
few TRBD2 TRBJ2-1 TRBV6-1 TGTGCCAGCAGCCGGACTAGCGGGGGGCCCAATGAGCAGTTCTTC CASSRTSGGPNEQFF
NA NA TRBJ2-2 TRBV6-5 TGTGCCAGCAGTTACTCTGTGGGGATAGCCGGGGAGCTGTTTTTT CASSYSVGIAGELFF
many TRBD2 TRBJ2-1 TRBV10-3 TGTGCCATCAGTCAACGAGGGCGGGAGCATAATGAGCAGTTCTTC CAISQRGREHNEQFF
few NA TRBJ2-3 TRBV12-3/TRBV12-4 TGTGCCAGCAGTTTTGACGTCTCTAGCACAGATACGCAGTATTTT CASSFDVSSTDTQYF
few NA TRBJ2-4 TRBV20-1 TGCAGTGCTCCGATAGAGGGGGACATTCAGTACTTC CSAPIEGDIQYF
NA TRBD1 TRBJ1-1 TRBV11-3 TGTGCCTCAAGACAGGGCCAACCAAATGAAGCTTTCTTT CASRQGQPNEAFF
few TRBD2 TRBJ2-3 TRBV5-1 TGCGCCAGCAGGCCAGGACTAGCGGGAATCACAGATACGCAGTATTTT CASRPGLAGITDTQYF
NA NA TRBJ1-1 TRBV7-9 TGTGCCAGCAGCTTTACTACCGGGAGCACTGAAGCTTTCTTT CASSFTTGSTEAFF
few TRBD1 TRBJ2-5 TRBV6-1 TGTGCCAGCCAGACAGGGGCGGAGGAGACCCAGTACTTC CASQTGAEETQYF
NA TRBD1 TRBJ2-7 TRBV12-3/TRBV12-4 TGTGCCAGCAGTTCCCGAAACAGGGGCTACGAGCAGTACTTC CASSSRNRGYEQYF
NA NA TRBJ1-2 TRBV29-1 TGCAGCGTTGAAGGTGGCTACACCTTC CSVEGGYTF
NA NA TRBJ1-2 TRBV12-3/TRBV12-4 TGTGCCAGCGGACGCAGCCTTGGAGCTAACTATGGCTACACCTTC CASGRSLGANYGYTF